A single TCR beta chain is shown here with its context. This clonotype was detected many times. No cognate antigen has been identified for it. No base quality information exists; no much larger clone differs at one position. CDR1 SNHLY and CDR2 FYNNEI are derived from the germline V gene. The CDR3 contains 12 residues, cysteine and phenylalanine counted. The read is trimmed to its CDR3 DNA, 36 bases read in frame from base 1. V is cut by 7 bases and J by 3 bases, and the space between the germline ends is 9 bases. The data were produced on an Illumina HiSeq 2500. Quantitative 5'-RACE with molecular barcodes was the method used to prepare the TCR beta libraries. Processing in the source paper ran as follows. To identify disease-linked TCR variants, a new computational method was used, one built on a probabilistic model of VDJ rearrangement. TCRdb reran the public reads through fastp at Q25 and MiXCR, keeping productive beta chains. Each record represents a unique CDR3 protein, reported with the most common genes and DNA among its rows. The V and J calls, along with clone size, are taken from TCRdb and not from the paper's own processing. This sample has about 240,000 distinct CDR3 sequences in its table, and 8% to 9.5% of those were observed once. Of the sample, about 6.5% falls within the top ten clones.

These data come from a study of CD8 T cells in ankylosing spondylitis (dated by TCRdb to about 2017). Concerning the study at large: The study profiled T cell receptor beta repertoires in healthy donors and ankylosing spondylitis patients to find disease-linked TCR variants. The full study cohort comprised around 25 ankylosing spondylitis patients and around 100 healthy donors. Samples of peripheral blood were taken, and for ankylosing spondylitis patients, synovial fluid was collected as well. Overall study results and their limits: The disease-linked clones had a CD8+ phenotype and were found at relatively low frequencies in peripheral blood. Blood from ankylosing spondylitis patients appeared to be characterized by a TCR beta motif composed of 7 to 9 highly homologous amino acid variants. Some motif variants had previously been reported in the synovial fluid and blood of reactive arthritis patients, which suggests shared mechanisms of disease initiation. According to the report, matched synovial fluid samples from ankylosing spondylitis patients were significantly enriched for the disease-linked clones.

The TCR was taken from a male donor with ankylosing spondylitis or in good health (not recorded which). The sequence is built from TRBV2 and TRBJ1-2, with a tentative D gene TRBD1 over 5 matching bases. The material sequenced was blood, either unsorted or a sorted T cell fraction (not recorded which). The DNA is TGTGCCAGCATTGGGACGGACTATGGCTACACCTTC. It encodes CASIGTDYGYTF.